This T cell receptor (beta chain) was captured by sequencing in a study of preoperative IRX-2 immunotherapy in early breast cancer. The treatment is: preoperative locoregional IRX-2 cytokine immunotherapy. The assay was immunoSEQ multiplex PCR, and TCRdb's table has in-frame clones only and misses some. The sample carries tens of thousands of clones, over 85% recorded once. In germline, CDR1 is LNHDA, CDR2 SQIVND (reference sequence). The CDR3 runs 13 residues. V lost 3 bases and J lost 3; bases outside the gene matches: 1. The V gene is TRBV19, the J gene TRBJ1-2; 7 bases map to TRBD1. This TCR was sampled from a human donor with breast cancer. The material sequenced was tumor tissue, taken after IRX-2 immunotherapy. DNA of the CDR3: TGTGCCAGTAGTATTCAGGGGGACTATGGCTACACCTTC. Translation: CASSIQGDYGYTF.